One sample yielded the 7 T cell receptor beta chains listed below, sequenced in a study of shared clonotypes between healthy human individuals. Clones were read by immunoSEQ multiplex PCR, and TCRdb kept only the in-frame ones, dropping some. The data hold fewer than 400,000 clones, with approximately 79% observed a single time. The material sequenced was memory CD4+ T cells sorted from blood. Subset defined: CD45RA-negative fraction. The receptors were sampled from a young man in good health.

This chain joins TRBV6-1 and TRBJ2-3; D call uncertain. This CDR3 spans 14 amino acids. Trimming removed 7 bases at V and 3 bases at J, with 14 bases between. Per germline, CDR1 MNHNS and CDR2 SASEGT. The CDR3 loop reads CASTLSPGTDTQYF. CDR3 nucleotides: TGTGCCAGCACCCTCTCCCCAGGAACAGATACGCAGTATTTT.

The CDR3 coding sequence is TGTGCCACCAGCAGCTGGCGACAGGATGAGGAGACCCAGTACTTC. It is translated as CATSSWRQDEETQYF. V usage is TRBV15 and J usage is TRBJ2-5, with TRBD1 as a possible D gene (6 bases). Trimming pared 3 bases from V and 5 bases from J, leaving 16 bases between. In germline, CDR1 is LNHNV, CDR2 YYDKDF (reference sequence). The CDR3 runs 15 residues.

This chain uses TRBV6-5 with TRBJ2-5; D possibly matches TRBD1 or TRBD2 (5 bases each). This CDR3 spans 15 amino acids. The V end lost 0 bases, the J end lost 5 bases, and 13 bases lay between the germline ends. CDR1 and CDR2 from the germline V gene are MNHEY and SVGAGI. This chain's CDR3 is CASSYSTGGAETQYF. CDR3 coding DNA: TGTGCCAGCAGTTACTCTACAGGAGGCGCCGAGACCCAGTACTTC.

This chain joins TRBV7-3 and TRBJ2-5, with TRBD1 as a possible D gene (5 bases). Trimming removed 1 base from V and 0 bases from J, with 6 bases in between. This CDR3 is built from 14 residues. Per germline, CDR1 SGHTA and CDR2 FQGTGA. CDR3 sequence (DNA): TGTGCCAGCAGCTTAAGCAGGGACCAAGAGACCCAGTACTTC. It codes for CASSLSRDQETQYF.

This clone has at least ten counts. The chain carries TRBV7-2 and TRBJ2-7; possible D gene TRBD2, 6 bases. V lost 5 bases and J 2 bases, leaving 16 bases between the germline ends. The germline V gene encodes CDR1 SGHTA and CDR2 FQGNSA. The CDR3 has 15 residues. CDR3: CASSPRPGETYEQYF. For the CDR3, the DNA is TGTGCCAGCAGCCCCCGACCGGGAGAGACCTACGAGCAGTACTTC.

The chain employs TRBV19 and TRBJ2-7, with D possibly being TRBD2 (6 bases). Trimming removed 5 bases at V and 3 bases at J, with 17 bases between. Germline CDR1 and CDR2: LNHDA and SQIVND (reference sequence). The CDR3 runs to 15 residues. Here the CDR3 DNA reads TGTGCCAGTAGTGTTGGCGGGACTCTGGGCTACGAGCAGTACTTC. This encodes CASSVGGTLGYEQYF. Combining the CDR3 with reference TRBV19 and TRBJ2-7 gives the whole variable domain DGGITQSPKYLFRKEGQNVTLSCEQNLNHDAMYWYRQDPGQGLRLIYYSQIVNDFQKGDIAEGYSVSREKKESFPLTVTSAQKNPTAFYLCASSVGGTLGYEQYFGPGTRLTVT.

The rearrangement links TRBV11-2 to TRBJ1-4; tentative D call: TRBD1 (5 bases). This CDR3 has 17 amino acids. V shed 1 base and J shed 8 bases, with 20 bases lying between them. Germline assignment: CDR1 SGHAT and CDR2 FQNNGV. This CDR3 reads CASSLGPQGGVGEKLFF. CDR3 nucleotides: TGTGCCAGCAGCTTAGGCCCCCAGGGAGGGGTCGGGGAAAAACTGTTTTTT. Using reference TRBV11-2 and TRBJ1-4 for the parts outside the CDR3, the full variable domain is EAGVAQSPRYKIIEKRQSVAFWCNPISGHATLYWYQQILGQGPKLLIQFQNNGVVDDSQLPKDRFSAERLKGVDSTLKIQPAKLEDSAVYLCASSLGPQGGVGEKLFFGSGTQLSVL.